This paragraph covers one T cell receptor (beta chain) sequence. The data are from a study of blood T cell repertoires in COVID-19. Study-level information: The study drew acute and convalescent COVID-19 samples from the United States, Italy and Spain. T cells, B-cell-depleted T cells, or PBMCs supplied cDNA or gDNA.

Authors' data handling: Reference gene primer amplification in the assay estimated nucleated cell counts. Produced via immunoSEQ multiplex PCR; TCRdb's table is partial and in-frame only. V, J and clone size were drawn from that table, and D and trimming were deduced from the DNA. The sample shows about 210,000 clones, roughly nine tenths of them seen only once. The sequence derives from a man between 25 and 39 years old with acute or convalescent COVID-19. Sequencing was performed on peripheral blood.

The DNA for the CDR3 is TGTGCCAGCAGTTACTCGAGGGAAGAGGGAGATACGCAGTATTTT. Residues: CASSYSREEGDTQYF. The chain couples TRBV6-6 to TRBJ2-3; possible D gene TRBD2, 5 bases. V gave up 0 bases and J gave up 5 bases, with 12 bases separating them. The germline V gene encodes CDR1 MNHNY and CDR2 SVGAGI (reference sequence). The CDR3 contains 15 residues.